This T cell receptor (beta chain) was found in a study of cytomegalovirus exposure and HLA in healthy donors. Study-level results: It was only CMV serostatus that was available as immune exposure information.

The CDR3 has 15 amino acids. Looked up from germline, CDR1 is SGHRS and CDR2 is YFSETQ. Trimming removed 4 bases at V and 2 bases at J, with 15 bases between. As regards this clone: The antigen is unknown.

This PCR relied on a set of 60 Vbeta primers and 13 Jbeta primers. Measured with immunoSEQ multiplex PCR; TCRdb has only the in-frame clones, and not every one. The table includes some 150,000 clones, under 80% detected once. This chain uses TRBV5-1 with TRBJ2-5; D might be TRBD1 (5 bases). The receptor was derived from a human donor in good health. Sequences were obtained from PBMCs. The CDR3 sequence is CASSGVASGQETQYF. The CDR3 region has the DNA TGCGCCAGCAGCGGGGTGGCGTCAGGGCAAGAGACCCAGTACTTC.